The 16 T cell receptor beta chains in this list originate from one sample, sequenced in a study of memory CD4+ T cells and cytomegalovirus serostatus. Generated by immunoSEQ multiplex PCR, the TCRdb table keeps only in-frame clones and is missing some. The table has about 61,000 clones, over 60% seen once; the top ten hold around 0.53%. The sort gate was single viable CD3+CD4+CD8-CD45RO+ cells for memory CD4+ T cells. Sequencing input: memory CD4+ T cells from blood. All receptors come from an adult in good health and CMV-seronegative. Some clones in this sample may be carry-over from other donors' samples.

This clone was seen only a few times. The J gene is TRBJ2-3, the V gene TRBV4-1; 12 bases agree with TRBD2. CDR1 MGHRA and CDR2 YSYEKL come from the germline V gene. The CDR3 loop spans 20 amino acids. V lost 2 bases to trimming and J lost 7 bases; unmatched junction nucleotides: 19. Here the CDR3 reads CASSQMGLAGAPSVPHTQYF. DNA of the CDR3: TGCGCCAGCAGCCAAATGGGACTAGCGGGCGCCCCAAGTGTCCCCCATACGCAGTATTTT.

The rearrangement links TRBV18 to TRBJ1-6, with D tentatively TRBD1 (5 bases). The germline V and J ends were trimmed by 2 bases and 14 bases, with 19 bases remaining between them. CDR3 length equals 15 residues. Germline loops: CDR1 KGHSH, CDR2 LQKENI. The CDR3 protein is CASSPGGPLPGTLHF. CDR3 coding DNA: TGTGCCAGCTCACCAGGGGGTCCCCTTCCAGGGACCCTCCACTTT. The whole variable domain, remainder taken from reference TRBV18 and TRBJ1-6, is NAGVMQNPRHLVRRRGQEARLRCSPMKGHSHVYWYRQLPEEGLKFMVYLQKENIIDESGMPKERFSAEFPKEGPSILRIQQVVRGDSAAYFCASSPGGPLPGTLHFGNGTRLTVT.

A single count supports this clone. The chain uses TRBV7-8 and TRBJ1-3, with TRBD1 matching over 7 bases. Looked up from germline, CDR1 is SGHVS and CDR2 is FQNEAQ. This CDR3 comprises 15 residues. J lost 2 bases, V lost 1 base, and 2 bases had no gene match. CDR3 sequence: CASSLGTGAGNTIYF. The CDR3 region has the DNA TGTGCCAGCAGCTTAGGCACAGGGGCTGGAAACACCATATATTTT.

V gene TRBV10-3 combines with J gene TRBJ1-1; D unresolved. Germline V gene lookup returns CDR1 ENHRY and CDR2 SYGVKD. This CDR3 spans 14 amino acids. Trimming removed 4 bases at V and 0 bases at J, with 9 bases between. The CDR3: CAISVGFMNTEAFF. CDR3 bases: TGTGCCATCAGTGTGGGGTTCATGAACACTGAAGCTTTCTTT.

The gene calls are TRBV5-1 and TRBJ2-7, with 7 bases that match TRBD1. The germline V gene encodes CDR1 SGHRS and CDR2 YFSETQ. V shed 3 bases and J 7 bases; nucleotides not matched to a gene: 13. The CDR3 totals 15 residues. In DNA, the CDR3 is TGCGCCAGCAGCTACGGGGACAGTCCCTTGGGTGAGCAGTACTTC. Amino acids: CASSYGDSPLGEQYF.

The CDR3 reads CAWSKTQGSGYTF. CDR3 sequence (DNA): TGTGCCTGGAGTAAAACCCAGGGGAGTGGCTACACCTTC. The chain is built from TRBV30 and TRBJ1-2; maybe TRBD1 (6 bases). The CDR3 has 13 amino acids. Germline V gene lookup returns CDR1 GTSNPN and CDR2 SVGIG (reference sequence). Trimming removed 2 bases at V and 7 bases at J, with 14 bases between.

The chain carries TRBV19 and TRBJ1-2, with D possibly being TRBD1 (5 bases). The CDR3 spans 14 residues. The germline gives CDR1 LNHDA, CDR2 SQIVND (reference sequence). The germline V and J ends were trimmed by 3 bases and 3 bases, with 11 bases remaining between them. In DNA, the CDR3 is TGTGCCAGTAGTATGAGCGACAGATACTATGGCTACACCTTC. Encoded protein: CASSMSDRYYGYTF.

The rearrangement links TRBV7-2 to TRBJ1-2; D ambiguous. CDR1 is SGHTA and CDR2 is FQGNSA in the germline V gene. This CDR3 is 15 amino acids long. V lost 5 bases to trimming and J lost 7 bases, with 20 bases between them. This CDR3 reads CASSLTPKDPSGYTF. As DNA, the CDR3 is TGTGCCAGCAGCCTTACCCCGAAAGACCCTAGTGGCTACACCTTC.

The chain has TRBV7-2 and TRBJ1-5; 10 bases fit TRBD1. V was clipped by 3 bases and J by 11 bases; unmatched bases: 7. CDR1 is SGHTA, CDR2 FQGNSA, per germline. The CDR3 runs 14 residues. CDR3 bases: TGTGCCAGCAGCTTGGGGACAGGGGCCGTGGCCCAGCATTTT. Amino acid sequence: CASSLGTGAVAQHF.

The V call is TRBV7-2, the J call TRBJ1-3, with a tentative D call TRBD1 (5 bases). The V end lost 3 bases, the J end lost 0 bases, and 21 bases lay between the germline ends. Germline V lookup: CDR1 SGHTA, CDR2 FQGNSA. The CDR3 spans 19 residues. CDR3 coding DNA: TGTGCCAGCAGCTTTCAACTCGGCGGGGAAAGGGGCTCTGGAAACACCATATATTTT. It encodes CASSFQLGGERGSGNTIYF.

The V call is TRBV6-6, the J call TRBJ1-2, with D possibly being TRBD1 (5 bases). The CDR3 spans 13 residues. With 6 bases removed from V and 5 bases from J, the gap between germline ends came to 13 bases. The germline V gene has CDR1 MNHNY and CDR2 SVGAGI (reference sequence). DNA of the CDR3: TGTGCCAGCAGCGTCCGCGGGGCGTATGGCTACACCTTC. Its protein is CASSVRGAYGYTF.

The V call is TRBV21-1, the J call TRBJ2-7; no check of the table's D call, TRBD2, against the DNA was made. TRBV21-1 is shown as a pseudogene. The CDR3 loop spans 13 amino acids. The CDR3 DNA reads TGTGCCAGCAGCAAAGCCTACTCCTACGAGCAGTACTTC. This gives the protein CASSKAYSYEQYF.

The rearrangement links TRBV6-6 to TRBJ1-3; TRBD1 matches at 7 bases. CDR3 size: 15 residues. V shed 2 bases and J 0 bases; nucleotides not matched to a gene: 1. Looked up from germline, CDR1 is MNHNY and CDR2 is SVGAGI (reference sequence). The CDR3 here is CASSYDRVSGNTIYF. The CDR3 DNA follows: TGTGCCAGCAGTTACGACAGGGTCTCTGGAAACACCATATATTTT.

V is TRBV7-6 and J is TRBJ2-5, with D perhaps being TRBD1 or TRBD2 (5 bases each). V was clipped by 3 bases and J by 2 bases, with 7 bases between them. There are 13 residues in the CDR3. CDR1 and CDR2 from the germline V gene are SGHVS and FNYEAQ. In nucleotides, the CDR3 is TGTGCCAGCAGCTTTGGGACGCAAGAGACCCAGTACTTC. Amino acid sequence: CASSFGTQETQYF. Full variable domain (missing parts from reference TRBV7-6 and TRBJ2-5): GAGVSQSPRYKVTKRGQDVALRCDPISGHVSLYWYRQALGQGPEFLTYFNYEAQQDKSGLPNDRFSAERPEGSISTLTIQRTEQRDSAMYRCASSFGTQETQYFGPGTRLLVL.

This rearrangement joins TRBV6-1 to TRBJ2-7; the D is unclear. The CDR3 spans 15 residues. CDR1 is MNHNS and CDR2 is SASEGT in the germline V gene. V gave up 6 bases and J gave up 0 bases, with 15 bases separating them. The CDR3 nucleotides are TGTGCCAGCAGGATAGACAACTTGTACTCCTACGAGCAGTACTTC. This translates into CASRIDNLYSYEQYF.

The chain combines TRBV9 with TRBJ2-7; TRBD1 is a possible D gene (6 bases). Trimming left V 4 bases short and J 6 bases short, with 20 bases between. Germline CDR1 and CDR2: SGDLS and YYNGEE. The CDR3 consists of 15 residues. The DNA of the CDR3 is TGTGCCAGCAGCCCCGGGGCAGGGGCATATACCGAGCAGTACTTC. It specifies CASSPGAGAYTEQYF.